The 23 T cell receptor beta chains reported below all come from one sample, sequenced in a study of CD8 T cells in Susac syndrome. Random-hexamer reverse transcription was applied to roughly 0.5 to 1 ug RNA. One entry per CDR3 protein results from TCRdb running MiXCR on the immunoSEQ multiplex PCR reads. This sample yields roughly 200,000 distinct CDR3 sequences, of which 85% to 95% are seen a single time; about 0.08% belongs to the top ten. The sample comprised CD4+ T cells from PBMCs. Receptor source: a human donor with multiple sclerosis.

The V call is TRBV30, the J call TRBJ2-3, with unresolved D. Germline assignment: CDR1 GTSNPN and CDR2 SVGIG (reference sequence). V lost 1 base and J 5 bases, leaving 7 bases between the germline ends. The CDR3 is made up of 12 amino acids. The CDR3 loop is CAWSGNEDTQYF. CDR3 DNA: TGTGCCTGGAGTGGGAACGAAGATACGCAGTATTTT.

V is TRBV20-1 and J is TRBJ1-1; perhaps TRBD1 as D (5 bases). Trimming took off 6 bases at V and 4 bases at J, with 21 bases between the two ends. The CDR3 runs 15 residues. Germline V gene data show CDR1 as DFQATT and CDR2 as SNEGSKA (reference sequence). This chain's CDR3 is CSAPGVVSRPTEAFF. Here the CDR3 DNA reads TGCAGTGCGCCGGGGGTGGTGTCGAGGCCCACTGAAGCTTTCTTT.

This chain links TRBV29-1 with TRBJ1-1, with a possible D match to TRBD1 (6 bases). Looked up from germline, CDR1 is SQVTM and CDR2 is ANQGSEA. Trimming pared 4 bases from V and 4 bases from J, leaving 13 bases between. The CDR3 runs 13 residues. The CDR3 reads CSVVAEGGTEAFF. The DNA of the CDR3 is TGCAGCGTTGTAGCCGAGGGGGGCACTGAAGCTTTCTTT.

This clonotype was seen just once. The rearrangement links TRBV20-1 to TRBJ2-1; TRBD1 matches at 9 bases. With 6 bases clipped from V and 6 bases from J, the junction kept 3 bases outside the gene matches. CDR1 is DFQATT and CDR2 is SNEGSKA in the germline V gene (reference sequence). This CDR3 spans 12 amino acids. CDR3 amino acids: CSASDRGNEQFF. Here the CDR3 DNA reads TGCAGTGCATCGGACAGGGGCAATGAGCAGTTCTTC.

The J gene is TRBJ1-6, the V gene TRBV20-1, with 11 bases that match TRBD1. Germline V gene lookup returns CDR1 DFQATT and CDR2 SNEGSKA (reference sequence). The CDR3 consists of 15 residues. Trimming removed 1 base from V and 10 bases from J; junction bases left unmatched: 6. The CDR3, as DNA: TGCAGTGCTAGAGGAGGGGGACAGGGGGACTCACCCCTCCACTTT. Translated: CSARGGGQGDSPLHF.

The chain combines TRBV20-1 with TRBJ2-7; 9 bases map to TRBD1. The germline CDR1 and CDR2 sequences are DFQATT and SNEGSKA (reference sequence). This CDR3 spans 13 amino acids. V shed 6 bases and J 3 bases; nucleotides not matched to a gene: 6. This chain's CDR3 is CSAEADRGYEQYF. The CDR3 nucleotides read TGCAGTGCGGAAGCGGACAGGGGCTACGAGCAGTACTTC.

The J gene is TRBJ1-1, the V gene TRBV29-1; no clear D. V lost 4 bases and J 2 bases, leaving 11 bases between the germline ends. The CDR3 runs 13 residues. Per the germline V gene, CDR1 is SQVTM and CDR2 is ANQGSEA. This chain's CDR3 is CSVAGQPNTEAFF. Here the CDR3 DNA reads TGCAGCGTTGCCGGTCAGCCCAACACTGAAGCTTTCTTT.

V is TRBV12-3 or TRBV12-4 and J is TRBJ1-1; 7 positions match TRBD1. V was clipped by 5 bases and J by 0 bases; unmatched bases: 9. This CDR3 has 16 residues. For the CDR3, the DNA is TGTGCCAGCAGTACCGTATCGACAGGGATGAACACTGAAGCTTTCTTT. Amino acid sequence: CASSTVSTGMNTEAFF.

The chain joins TRBV3-1 to TRBJ1-1; TRBD1 matches 10 bases. The length of the CDR3 is 16 residues. Germline V CDR1 and CDR2: LGHDT, YNNKEL (reference sequence). After removal of 4 bases from V and 0 bases from J, the junction contained 5 bases not matched to a gene. DNA of the CDR3: TGTGCCAGCAGCCGTGGGACAGGGGATATGAACACTGAAGCTTTCTTT. It is translated as CASSRGTGDMNTEAFF. The whole variable domain, remainder taken from reference TRBV3-1 and TRBJ1-1, is DTAVSQTPKYLVTQMGNDKSIKCEQNLGHDTMYWYKQDSKKFLKIMFSYNNKELIINETVPNRFSPKSPDKAHLNLHINSLELGDSAVYFCASSRGTGDMNTEAFFGQGTRLTVV.

The V and J genes are TRBV29-1 and TRBJ2-4, with 8 bases identical to TRBD2. Germline CDR1 and CDR2: SQVTM and ANQGSEA. After removal of 4 bases from V and 2 bases from J, the junction contained 10 bases not matched to a gene. This CDR3 contains 16 residues. For the CDR3, the DNA is TGCAGCGTTGCCAGCGGGGGCCCCGGGCCCAAAAACATTCAGTACTTC. Its translation is CSVASGGPGPKNIQYF.

The V and J genes are TRBV7-9 and TRBJ2-5; possible D gene TRBD2, 6 bases. The V gene lost 6 bases and the J gene lost 7 bases, with 27 bases spanning the gap. This CDR3 has 17 amino acids. Germline V gene lookup returns CDR1 SEHNR and CDR2 FQNEAQ (reference sequence). CDR3 sequence: CASSTWDPGLRIVTQYF. Here the CDR3 DNA reads TGTGCCAGCAGTACCTGGGATCCGGGACTGAGGATAGTGACCCAGTACTTC.

The chain recombines TRBV20-1 with TRBJ2-1; 8 bases map to TRBD2. Trimming removed 3 bases from V and 1 base from J; junction bases left unmatched: 2. CDR1 and CDR2 (germline): DFQATT, SNEGSKA (reference sequence). CDR3 size: 14 residues. CDR3 residues: CSASGGASYNEQFF. The DNA of the CDR3 is TGCAGTGCTAGCGGGGGGGCTTCCTACAATGAGCAGTTCTTC.

The chain links TRBV4-2 to TRBJ2-5, with 9 bases lining up with TRBD2. Germline values: CDR1 LGHNA, CDR2 YNFKEQ. The CDR3 spans 16 residues. J was trimmed by 3 bases and V by 1 base; bases with no gene match: 6. The CDR3 DNA reads as TGTGCCAGCAGCCAAGCTGCAGCGGGGGGCGAAGAGACCCAGTACTTC. Translation: CASSQAAAGGEETQYF.

The CDR3 protein is CASRRITTSTDTQYF. Here the CDR3 DNA reads TGTGCCAGCAGGCGCATTACGACTAGCACAGATACGCAGTATTTT. The chain combines TRBV28 with TRBJ2-3; D remains unclear. V lost 6 bases and J lost 0, with 13 bases in between. There are 15 residues in the CDR3. Germline-derived CDR1 and CDR2 are MDHEN and SYDVKM.

The CDR3 DNA follows: TGCAGCGCCTTGACAGGGAACTCTGGAAACACCATATATTTT. It encodes CSALTGNSGNTIYF. The chain carries TRBV29-1 and TRBJ1-3, with TRBD1 matching over 7 bases. CDR1 and CDR2 from the germline V gene are SQVTM and ANQGSEA. V was clipped by 7 bases and J by 0 bases; unmatched bases: 6. This CDR3 region has 14 residues.

Written as DNA, the CDR3 is TGCAGTGCTAGAGTTTTGACAAGGCGGACAGATACGCAGTATTTT. Protein sequence: CSARVLTRRTDTQYF. V is TRBV20-1 and J is TRBJ2-3; D unresolved. Germline V gene sequence: CDR1 DFQATT, CDR2 SNEGSKA (reference sequence). The CDR3 covers 15 residues. V was pared by 1 base and J by 3 bases, with 14 bases between.

The DNA of the CDR3 is TGTGCCAGCAGCACCTGGGACAGTCCTCAAGAGACCCAGTACTTC. Amino acids: CASSTWDSPQETQYF. The chain employs TRBV12-3 or TRBV12-4 and TRBJ2-5; 7 bases align to TRBD1. This CDR3 comprises 15 residues. J gave up 2 bases and V 6 bases, and 9 bases lay outside the gene matches.

The chain employs TRBV4-2 and TRBJ2-7; D may be TRBD2 (5 bases). The CDR3 totals 15 residues. V was clipped by 0 bases and J by 6 bases, with 15 bases between them. Germline lookup yields CDR1 LGHNA and CDR2 YNFKEQ. Written as DNA, the CDR3 is TGTGCCAGCAGCCAAGAAGGTCTAGCAGGAGGCGAGCAGTACTTC. The encoded protein is CASSQEGLAGGEQYF.

This chain links TRBV5-1 with TRBJ2-2, with 10 bases lining up with TRBD1. CDR3 length: 17 amino acids. Trimming removed 2 bases from V and 4 bases from J; junction bases left unmatched: 8. The germline V gene has CDR1 SGHRS and CDR2 YFSETQ. DNA of the CDR3: TGCGCCAGCAGCTTCCGGACAGGGGGAGGAAGCACCGGGGAGCTGTTTTTT. This gives the protein CASSFRTGGGSTGELFF.

The CDR3 spells CSALRDLKETQYF. In DNA form, the CDR3 reads TGCAGTGCACTCCGGGACTTAAAAGAGACCCAGTACTTC. The V and J genes are TRBV20-1 and TRBJ2-5; D may be TRBD2 (6 bases). Trimming cost V 6 bases and J 3 bases, with 14 bases left between them. Germline V gives CDR1 DFQATT, CDR2 SNEGSKA (reference sequence). The CDR3 runs to 13 residues.

V usage is TRBV24-1 and J usage is TRBJ1-6; no clear D gene. CDR3 length: 16 residues. Trimming removed 1 base from V and 7 bases from J, with 13 bases in between. Germline CDR1 KGHDR, CDR2 SFDVKD. CDR3 DNA: TGTGCCACCAGTGATTTCGCGAAGTCTTTAAATTCACCCCTCCACTTT. Its translation is CATSDFAKSLNSPLHF.

V is TRBV3-1 and J is TRBJ1-1; D unclear. The CDR3 loop spans 14 amino acids. The germline gives CDR1 LGHDT, CDR2 YNNKEL (reference sequence). Trimming removed 2 bases at V and 5 bases at J, with 12 bases between. The DNA for the CDR3 is TGTGCCAGCAGCCAAAGATATAGGATGACTGAAGCTTTCTTT. It yields the protein CASSQRYRMTEAFF.

This clonotype was seen a handful of times. The chain couples TRBV29-1 to TRBJ1-5; no clear D gene. V lost 4 bases and J lost 4, with 11 bases in between. Looked up from germline, CDR1 is SQVTM and CDR2 is ANQGSEA. This CDR3 has 13 amino acids. The CDR3, as DNA: TGCAGCGTTGGATTGACGGGAAATCAGCCCCAGCATTTT. Translated, it gives CSVGLTGNQPQHF.